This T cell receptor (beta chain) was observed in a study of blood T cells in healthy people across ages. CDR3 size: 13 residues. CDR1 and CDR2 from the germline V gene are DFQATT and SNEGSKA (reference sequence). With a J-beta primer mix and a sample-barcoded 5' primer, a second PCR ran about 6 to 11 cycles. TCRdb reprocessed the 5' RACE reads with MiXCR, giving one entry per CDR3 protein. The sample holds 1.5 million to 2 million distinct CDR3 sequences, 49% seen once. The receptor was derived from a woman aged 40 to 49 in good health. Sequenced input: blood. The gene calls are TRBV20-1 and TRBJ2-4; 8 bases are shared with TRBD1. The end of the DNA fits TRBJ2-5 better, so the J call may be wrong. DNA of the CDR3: TGCAGTGCAAAACAGGGGGTTGAGGAGACCCAGTACTTC. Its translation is CSAKQGVEETQYF.